These T cell receptor beta chains were read from a single sample in a study of T cells in Graves' hyperthyroidism and ophthalmopathy. TCRdb reanalysed the multiplex PCR reads using MiXCR and keeps one entry per CDR3 protein. Altogether 300,000 to 450,000 distinct CDR3 sequences are present, approximately 14% being singletons, with the ten largest covering about 20%. Specimen: blood. The receptors stem from a woman aged 30 to 39 with Graves' ophthalmopathy. The CDR3 runs from the conserved cysteine through the conserved F or W.

j_gene,v_gene,CDR3aa
TRBJ1-5,TRBV2,CASTGQGNQPQHF
TRBJ1-4,TRBV18,CASSPDISNEKLFF
TRBJ2-7,TRBV9,CASAQSGGTSEQYF
TRBJ1-2,TRBV2,CASKPYGYTF
TRBJ1-4,TRBV2,CASSEAERQEKLFF
TRBJ2-7,TRBV6-1,CASMDGGSSSYERYF
TRBJ2-7,TRBV20-1,CSAWDPGEPNYEQYF
TRBJ1-1,TRBV28,CASSFTGGAGNTEAFF
TRBJ2-2,TRBV5-6,CASSSPGQGFNGDNTGELFF
TRBJ1-6,TRBV7-8,CASSLVPRTGTANSPLHF
TRBJ1-1,TRBV3-1,CASSQDKPAGTNTEAFF
TRBJ1-1,TRBV7-9,CASSFGGANTEAFF
TRBJ1-1,TRBV6-1,CASTYPLAGGLYTEAFF
TRBJ2-1,TRBV7-6,CASSPTQGAQNEQFF
TRBJ1-5,TRBV6-1,CASSHTGNQPQHF
TRBJ1-1,TRBV29-1,CSVDYVNTEAFF
TRBJ1-6,TRBV3-1,CASSLVPDRANNSPLHF
TRBJ2-7,TRBV4-1,CASSPPRGGNEQYF
TRBJ2-3,TRBV11-2,CATSGGLGDTQYF
TRBJ2-5,TRBV11-2,CASSLEGGARQETQYF
TRBJ1-1,TRBV10-3,CASRWTGRTEAFF
TRBJ1-5,TRBV2,CASSEANRDQPQHF
TRBJ2-1,TRBV7-9,CASSPRTSGGGYEQFF
TRBJ2-3,TRBV4-1,CASSQDPGTSGGPARGTQYF
TRBJ2-6,TRBV6-2/TRBV6-3,CASSGFSSGANVLAF
TRBJ2-5,TRBV12-3/TRBV12-4,CASSLVFPRRYF
TRBJ2-4,TRBV9,CASSVALFLAKNIQYF
TRBJ2-5,TRBV7-9,CASIWQAEETQYF
TRBJ2-7,TRBV27,CASSLLGQAYEQYF
TRBJ2-3,TRBV7-8,CASSPQVAGGDTQYF
TRBJ1-2,TRBV5-1,CASSLESNYGYTF
TRBJ1-1,TRBV6-2/TRBV6-3,CASSSRGLKDTEAFF
TRBJ1-2,TRBV28,CASSPQPVDRNGYTF
TRBJ1-2,TRBV28,CASSLGGAGYTF
TRBJ2-7,TRBV6-6,CASSYSQGSYEQYF
TRBJ2-1,TRBV7-3,CASSLGGLAGGQQFF
TRBJ2-3,TRBV6-1,CASIRLAGGGSTDTQYF
TRBJ2-5,TRBV24-1,CATSGTGDETQYF
TRBJ1-6,TRBV5-1,CASSSEQGVRNSPLHF
TRBJ1-5,TRBV7-2,CASSKGWTGSQPQHF
TRBJ1-6,TRBV28,CASSFGFGGGSPLHF
TRBJ1-4,TRBV5-1,CASRSEGHEKLFF
TRBJ2-2,TRBV2,CASRGGGSNTGELLF
TRBJ1-6,TRBV5-6,CASSLETGWNSPFHF
TRBJ2-7,TRBV20-1,CSARDRGPGEQYF
TRBJ2-1,TRBV15,CATSRDLGGGNEQFF
TRBJ2-7,TRBV6-5,CASSYSTGLRMNF